A single sample is the source of the 25 T cell receptor beta chains below, sequenced in a study of blood T cells in healthy people across ages. The second PCR ran about 6 to 12 cycles with a sample-barcoded 5' primer and J-beta primers. TCRdb fed the 5' RACE reads into MiXCR, producing one record per CDR3 protein. This table has around 1,800,000 distinct CDR3 sequences, around 42% appearing once. The specimen sequenced was blood. The source of these receptors is a human donor in good health.

The chain combines TRBV7-9 with TRBJ2-7, with D uncertain. The J call is uncertain, as TRBJ2-5 better fits the DNA end. Germline V gene sequence: CDR1 SEHNR, CDR2 FQNEAQ (reference sequence). This CDR3 contains 15 residues. CDR3 bases: TGTGCCAGCAGCTTATGGAAGGCGGAAGAAGAGACCCAGTACTTC. Amino acids: CASSLWKAEEETQYF.

The chain has TRBV4-1 and TRBJ2-7; D may be TRBD2 (5 bases). V gave up 0 bases and J gave up 3 bases, with 18 bases separating them. CDR3 length equals 17 residues. From germline, CDR1 is MGHRA and CDR2 YSYEKL. The CDR3: CASSQESPTGINYEQYF. The CDR3 coding sequence is TGCGCCAGCAGCCAAGAAAGCCCAACCGGGATTAACTACGAGCAGTACTTC.

This clonotype was picked up a small number of times. V and J are TRBV30 and TRBJ2-5; D is undetermined. Germline CDR1 and CDR2: GTSNPN and SVGIG (reference sequence). The CDR3 loop spans 12 amino acids. The V gene lost 0 bases and the J gene lost 5 bases, with 7 bases spanning the gap. The CDR3 spells CAWSVSEETQYF. DNA for the CDR3: TGTGCCTGGAGTGTTTCGGAGGAGACCCAGTACTTC. The full variable domain, its missing parts supplied by reference TRBV30 and TRBJ2-5, is SQTIHQWPATLVQPVGSPLSLECTVEGTSNPNLYWYRQAAGRGLQLLFYSVGIGQISSEVPQNLSASRPQDRQFILSSKKLLLSDSGFYLCAWSVSEETQYFGPGTRLLVL.

The CDR3: CSVLGGTSYEQYF. In DNA, the CDR3 is TGCAGCGTCCTCGGGGGGACCTCCTACGAGCAGTACTTC. The chain uses TRBV29-1 and TRBJ2-7; 7 bases line up with TRBD2. Germline loops: CDR1 SQVTM, CDR2 ANQGSEA. The CDR3 totals 13 residues. V shed 6 bases, J shed 0 bases, and the junction held 5 bases outside the gene matches.

This chain joins TRBV7-2 and TRBJ2-1, with D possibly called TRBD1 or TRBD2 (5 bases each). Germline CDR1 reads SGHTA; CDR2 reads FQGNSA. The length of the CDR3 is 16 residues. Trimming removed 5 bases from V and 7 bases from J, with 21 bases in between. Here the CDR3 DNA reads TGTGCCAGCAGCCCAGTGGGGCCAGGGAGTTGGAATGAGCAGTTCTTC. It translates to CASSPVGPGSWNEQFF.

The chain employs TRBV20-1 and TRBJ1-4; no reliable D call. CDR1 DFQATT and CDR2 SNEGSKA come from the germline V gene (reference sequence). This CDR3 has 12 amino acids. The CDR3 loop is CRARRDNEKLFF. CDR3 DNA sequence: TGCAGGGCAAGACGGGATAATGAAAAACTGTTTTTT.

The chain recombines TRBV4-1 with TRBJ1-2; 8 nucleotides align to TRBD1. J was trimmed by 4 bases and V by 0 bases; bases with no gene match: 7. Germline V CDR1 and CDR2: MGHRA, YSYEKL. The CDR3 is 16 residues long. The CDR3 loop is CASSQDPGTGPYGYTF. The CDR3 nucleotides are TGCGCCAGCAGCCAAGATCCTGGGACAGGTCCCTATGGCTACACCTTC.

This clonotype has only a few counts. The gene calls are TRBV11-3 and TRBJ1-1; D remains unclear. V was trimmed by 6 bases and J by 1 base, leaving 12 bases between them. Germline assignment: CDR1 SGHNT and CDR2 YENEEA. This CDR3 contains 14 residues. This CDR3 reads CASRSSSPNTEAFF. The CDR3, as DNA: TGTGCCAGCAGATCCTCCTCTCCGAACACTGAAGCTTTCTTT.

CDR3 in DNA: TGTGCCAGCAGCGTTTCAGCCGGATCGAACACTGAAGCTTTCTTT. It encodes CASSVSAGSNTEAFF. The rearrangement links TRBV9 to TRBJ1-1; D unclear. Trimming left V 2 bases short and J 1 base short, with 12 bases between. Germline V CDR1 and CDR2: SGDLS, YYNGEE. The CDR3 is 15 amino acids.

The gene calls are TRBV12-3 or TRBV12-4 and TRBJ1-5; 7 bases align to TRBD1. This CDR3 is 14 amino acids long. V dropped 5 bases and J dropped 6; count of bases not matched to a gene: 7. CDR3 sequence: CASSRQQGSQPQHF. CDR3 DNA sequence: TGTGCCAGCAGTCGACAACAGGGGTCTCAGCCCCAGCATTTT.

This clonotype was seen a few times. The chain has TRBV4-3 and TRBJ1-2; D not resolved. Germline V gene data show CDR1 as LGHNA and CDR2 as YSLEER. V lost 4 bases and J 3 bases, leaving 12 bases between the germline ends. The length of the CDR3 is 14 residues. This CDR3 reads CASSPGPFYYGYTF. CDR3 DNA: TGCGCCAGCAGCCCCGGACCCTTTTACTATGGCTACACCTTC.

Only a few counts were recorded for this clonotype. The chain recombines TRBV5-1 with TRBJ1-4, with D hard to call. V shed 3 bases and J shed 0 bases, with 9 bases lying between them. CDR1 and CDR2 from the germline V gene are SGHRS and YFSETQ. The CDR3 covers 15 residues. CDR3 bases: TGCGCCAGCAGCTCCGACGGGACAACTAATGAAAAACTGTTTTTT. This codes for CASSSDGTTNEKLFF.

This clonotype was found a few times. The CDR3 DNA is TGTGCCAGCAGTGCGGCCGGACAGGGGGCGTATGGCTACACCTTC. This sequence encodes CASSAAGQGAYGYTF. The gene calls are TRBV25-1 and TRBJ1-2, with 11 bases that match TRBD1. Germline trimming cut 4 bases from V and 5 bases from J; bases unmatched to any gene: 6. There are 15 residues in the CDR3. CDR1 is MGHDK, CDR2 SYGVNS, per germline.

This clonotype was seen only a few times. The chain carries TRBV7-2 and TRBJ2-7; D not certain. V was clipped by 5 bases and J by 7 bases, with 18 bases between them. In germline, CDR1 is SGHTA, CDR2 FQGNSA. CDR3 length equals 14 residues. The CDR3 loop reads CASSGQAGLNEQYF. CDR3 sequence (DNA): TGTGCCAGCAGCGGCCAGGCAGGTTTAAATGAGCAGTACTTC.

This clonotype was observed a few times. The chain is built from TRBV13 and TRBJ2-1, with 9 bases that match TRBD2. Germline-derived CDR1 and CDR2 are PRHDT and FYEKMQ (reference sequence). The CDR3 has 16 residues. The V gene end was trimmed by 5 bases and the J gene end by 5 bases; junction bases not matched to a gene: 10. The CDR3 DNA follows: TGTGCCAGCAGCGCTTTAGCGGGGGCCATTAACAATGAGCAGTTCTTC. It translates to CASSALAGAINNEQFF.

This clonotype was observed a few times. The junction and the germline gene differ at one end; a read error may be behind it. The chain combines TRBV10-3 with TRBJ2-4, with D possibly being TRBD1 (6 bases). The J call is doubtful: the DNA matches TRBJ2-7 better. Germline V CDR1 and CDR2: ENHRY, SYGVKD. This CDR3 is built from 16 residues. For the CDR3, the DNA is TGCCCCCTGCCAACGTTTATGTCGGGACAAAACTACGAGCAGTACTTC. Its translation: CPLPTFMSGQNYEQYF.

The chain is built from TRBV29-1 and TRBJ1-1, with D uncertain. The CDR3 is made up of 10 amino acids. Germline V gives CDR1 SQVTM, CDR2 ANQGSEA. V lost 3 bases and J 7 bases, leaving 6 bases between the germline ends. The CDR3 sequence is CSVDLGEAFF. In DNA, the CDR3 is TGCAGCGTTGATTTGGGTGAAGCTTTCTTT.

This clonotype was seen more than once but under ten times. The V call is TRBV20-1, the J call TRBJ1-4; 7 bases are a match to TRBD1. Germline values: CDR1 DFQATT, CDR2 SNEGSKA (reference sequence). CDR3 length: 15 amino acids. The ends lost 5 bases at V and 8 bases at J; junction bases unmatched: 14. The CDR3 spells CSAGTGAGSGEKLFF. CDR3 bases: TGCAGTGCTGGTACAGGGGCCGGCTCTGGAGAAAAACTGTTTTTT.

The V call is TRBV7-9, the J call TRBJ2-1; D tentatively fits TRBD1 or TRBD2 (6 bases each). Germline CDR1 SEHNR, CDR2 FQNEAQ (reference sequence). The V end lost 1 base, the J end lost 10 bases, and 14 bases lay between the germline ends. This CDR3 is built from 14 residues. In DNA, the CDR3 is TGTGCCAGCAGCTTAGGTAGGGGGGACATGGAGCAGTTCTTC. It specifies CASSLGRGDMEQFF.

This clonotype occurred a few times. This rearrangement joins TRBV20-1 to TRBJ2-1; D perhaps matches TRBD2 (5 bases). The germline V gene has CDR1 DFQATT and CDR2 SNEGSKA (reference sequence). Trimming left V 5 bases short and J 7 bases short, with 12 bases between. The CDR3 runs to 12 residues. The CDR3 loop reads CSAYLARNEQFF. CDR3 nucleotide sequence: TGCAGTGCTTACCTAGCCCGGAATGAGCAGTTCTTC.

The chain links TRBV20-1 to TRBJ2-7, with D uncertain. Germline values: CDR1 DFQATT, CDR2 SNEGSKA (reference sequence). Between the trimmed V and J ends, which lost 7 bases and 0 bases, there was a span of 16 bases. This CDR3 contains 14 residues. The CDR3: CSGTGQASSYEQYF. The DNA for the CDR3 is TGCAGTGGAACGGGCCAGGCCTCCTCCTACGAGCAGTACTTC.

Points on this clonotype: At one of its ends the junction is not consistent with the germline gene, which may arise from a read error. The chain joins TRBV4-3 to TRBJ2-7, with 8 bases identical to TRBD1. This CDR3 has 15 residues. Germline V CDR1 and CDR2: LGHNA, YSLEER. CDR3 sequence reads: CASSQFRQGAGEQYF. The CDR3 nucleotides are TGCGCCAGTAGCCAGTTCCGGCAGGGGGCCGGCGAGCAGTACTTC.

The chain combines TRBV7-3 with TRBJ2-1, with TRBD2 identical over 11 bases. The germline V gene encodes CDR1 SGHTA and CDR2 FQGTGA. The junction had 7 bases not matched to a gene; V was cut back by 3 bases and J by 9 bases. The CDR3 is 15 residues long. CDR3 DNA: TGTGCCAGCAGCTTTAGCGGGGGGGCCATCGTTGAGCAGTTCTTC. Translation gives CASSFSGGAIVEQFF.

The chain is built from TRBV4-2 and TRBJ2-7; TRBD2 agrees at 11 bases. V shed 0 bases, J shed 2 bases, and the junction held 0 bases outside the gene matches. Germline CDR1 reads LGHNA; CDR2 reads YNFKEQ. CDR3 size: 15 residues. CDR3 DNA sequence: TGTGCCAGCAGCCAAGAACTAGCGGGGGCCTACGAGCAGTACTTC. Translated: CASSQELAGAYEQYF.

J is TRBJ2-7 and V is TRBV7-2; 11 bases agree with TRBD1. Losses at the gene ends were 3 bases for V and 5 bases for J; bases not matched to a gene: 3. Germline CDR1 is SGHTA and CDR2 is FQGNSA. This CDR3 has 14 residues. The CDR3: CASSFRTGGHEQYF. In DNA form, the CDR3 reads TGTGCCAGCAGCTTCAGGACAGGGGGCCACGAGCAGTACTTC.